Below, 23 T cell receptor beta chains from the same sample are listed, as sequenced in a study of T-cell memory formation after mild COVID-19 (dated by TCRdb to the early 2020s). To prepare the library, 5' RACE was applied. Sequencer: Illumina NovaSeq 6000. The public reads were quality trimmed at Q25 with fastp and then assembled into clones with MiXCR by TCRdb, keeping productive beta chains. Identical CDR3 protein sequences are pooled into one entry, listed with their most common genes and DNA. Here the sample has 250,000 to 300,000 distinct CDR3 sequences; roughly 16% occur a single time. Together, the top ten hold 20% to 25% of the sample. The source material was PBMCs or a T cell subset sorted from them (not recorded which). The receptors shown here come from a man in his late teens or twenties who had mild COVID-19 (a few samples of this study predate the infection). The sample titles of this study are shuffled in the database, so cell type and time point are left out; the donor was told from shared clones.

In its sample, this clonotype was seen a few times. The rearrangement uses TRBV7-2 and TRBJ2-3, with D perhaps matching TRBD2 (5 bases). Trimming took off 5 bases at V and 0 bases at J, with 15 bases between the two ends. Germline CDR1 and CDR2: SGHTA and FQGNSA. The CDR3 length is 16 residues. CDR3 in amino acids: CASSPFAGSSTDTQYF. The CDR3 coding sequence is TGTGCCAGCAGCCCCTTTGCGGGTTCTAGCACAGATACGCAGTATTTT.

The rearrangement links TRBV19 to TRBJ1-1, with D maybe TRBD1 (5 bases). The V gene's germline CDR1 is LNHDA and CDR2 SQIVND (reference sequence). V gave up 8 bases and J gave up 1 base, with 11 bases separating them. There are 13 residues in the CDR3. For the CDR3, the DNA is TGTGCCAGTTTTCGGGGCGGGAACACTGAAGCTTTCTTT. This translates into CASFRGGNTEAFF.

This clonotype was recorded at least ten times. J is TRBJ2-3 and V is TRBV11-2, with D possibly matching TRBD2 (6 bases). Trimming pared 7 bases from V and 5 bases from J, leaving 10 bases between. This CDR3 has 12 amino acids. Germline V gives CDR1 SGHAT, CDR2 FQNNGV. CDR3 amino acids: CASTTSQDTQYF. CDR3 nucleotides: TGTGCCAGCACGACTAGTCAAGATACGCAGTATTTT.

This clonotype was recorded at least ten times. The chain employs TRBV12-3 or TRBV12-4 and TRBJ1-6, with 10 bases lining up with TRBD1. The CDR3 has 15 residues. With V trimmed by 1 base and J by 6 bases, 0 bases remained unmatched. CDR3 in DNA: TGTGCCAGCAGTTTAGGACAGGGGGCTAATTCACCCCTCCACTTT. Residues: CASSLGQGANSPLHF.

The rearrangement joins TRBV5-1 to TRBJ2-2; D gene unclear. CDR3 size: 15 residues. The germline V and J ends were trimmed by 1 base and 5 bases, with 12 bases remaining between them. Germline V lookup: CDR1 SGHRS, CDR2 YFSETQ. CDR3 in amino acids: CASSLPRPPTGELFF. CDR3 coding DNA: TGCGCCAGCAGCTTGCCCAGGCCCCCGACCGGGGAGCTGTTTTTT.

This clonotype was detected a few times. This rearrangement joins TRBV20-1 to TRBJ1-2, with 7 bases aligning to TRBD1. This CDR3 has 12 residues. Germline lookup yields CDR1 DFQATT and CDR2 SNEGSKA (reference sequence). Trimming removed 2 bases from V and 7 bases from J; junction bases left unmatched: 4. CDR3 sequence reads: CSARSGGSGYTF. The CDR3 DNA is TGCAGTGCTAGATCAGGGGGTAGTGGCTACACCTTC.

This clonotype was seen only a few times. The gene calls are TRBV5-5 and TRBJ1-6; D not certain. In germline, CDR1 is SGHKS, CDR2 YYEKEE (reference sequence). The germline V and J ends were trimmed by 4 bases and 7 bases, with 9 bases remaining between them. The CDR3 totals 13 residues. CDR3 sequence (DNA): TGTGCCAGCAGCGCGGATTTCAATTCACCCCTCCACTTT. Translation: CASSADFNSPLHF.

This clonotype was counted once. The rearrangement joins TRBV6-2 or TRBV6-3 to TRBJ2-7; D possibly corresponds to TRBD1 (6 bases). The CDR3 consists of 17 residues. Trimming left V 0 bases short and J 0 bases short, with 15 bases between. The germline V gene has CDR1 MNHEY and CDR2 SVGEGT. In DNA, the CDR3 is TGTGCCAGCAGTTACTCGACCGAGACAGGAATCTCCTACGAGCAGTACGTC. This codes for CASSYSTETGISYEQYV.

This clonotype was seen a handful of times. The rearrangement uses TRBV28 and TRBJ2-7; D not resolved. V was trimmed by 6 bases and J by 2 bases, leaving 8 bases between them. CDR1 is MDHEN and CDR2 is SYDVKM in the germline V gene. CDR3 length: 12 amino acids. The CDR3 sequence: CASSKVTYEQYV. The DNA of the CDR3 is TGTGCCAGCAGCAAAGTAACCTACGAGCAGTACGTC.

The chain links TRBV5-4 to TRBJ2-7; D possibly uses TRBD1 or TRBD2 (6 bases each). This CDR3 spans 15 amino acids. Per the germline V gene, CDR1 is SGHNT and CDR2 is YYREEE (reference sequence). V shed 6 bases and J shed 5 bases, with 21 bases lying between them. The CDR3 loop is CASNPMDSPGDEQYF. The CDR3 DNA reads TGTGCCAGCAACCCCATGGACAGCCCGGGGGACGAGCAGTACTTC. The variable domain in full, with the rest retrieved from reference TRBV5-4 and TRBJ2-7, is ETGVTQSPTHLIKTRGQQVTLRCSSQSGHNTVSWYQQALGQGPQFIFQYYREEENGRGNFPPRFSGLQFPNYSSELNVNALELDDSALYLCASNPMDSPGDEQYFGPGTRLTVT.

This clonotype was seen many times. This chain joins TRBV7-2 and TRBJ2-1, with D possibly being TRBD2 (6 bases). The ends were cut back, 1 base at V and 10 bases at J, with 11 bases in the middle. The CDR3 is made up of 13 amino acids. The germline V gene has CDR1 SGHTA and CDR2 FQGNSA. This chain's CDR3 is CASSLVSGLEQFF. CDR3 nucleotides: TGTGCCAGCAGCTTAGTGAGCGGGCTCGAGCAGTTCTTC.

V usage is TRBV2 and J usage is TRBJ1-3, with D uncertain. V gave up 6 bases and J gave up 0 bases, with 9 bases separating them. The CDR3 consists of 14 residues. CDR1 and CDR2 (germline): SNHLY, FYNNEI. DNA of the CDR3: TGTGCCAGCAGGTTTATCGGCTCTGGAAACACCATATATTTT. Protein sequence: CASRFIGSGNTIYF.

On this clonotype itself: One base away lies a much larger clone, so this may be a sequencing read error. This chain connects TRBV7-2 to TRBJ1-1; TRBD1 agrees at 8 bases. CDR1 SGHTA and CDR2 FQGNSA come from the germline V gene. Germline trimming cut 8 bases from V and 13 bases from J; bases unmatched to any gene: 15. The CDR3 has 13 amino acids. CDR3 sequence reads: CASEQGGNPVDFF. The CDR3 bases are TGTGCCAGCGAACAGGGGGGAAATCCGGTCGATTTCTTT.

V is TRBV21-1 and J is TRBJ2-5; the D call of TRBD2 is as the table states it, not checked on the DNA. TRBV21-1 is given as a pseudogene. This CDR3 is 12 amino acids long. CDR3: CARKAGVETQYF. For the CDR3, the DNA is TGTGCCAGAAAAGCGGGGGTAGAGACCCAGTACTTC.

The chain joins TRBV12-3 or TRBV12-4 to TRBJ2-3, with D maybe TRBD2 (6 bases). Trimming removed 3 bases from V and 4 bases from J, with 11 bases in between. The CDR3 consists of 14 residues. This CDR3 reads CASSLRTMPDTQYF. The CDR3 nucleotides are TGTGCCAGCAGTTTGCGGACTATGCCAGATACGCAGTATTTT.

The chain carries TRBV4-1 and TRBJ1-1, with D maybe TRBD1 (6 bases). The CDR3 runs to 13 residues. Germline V gene sequence: CDR1 MGHRA, CDR2 YSYEKL. Trimming stripped 2 bases from V and 5 bases from J, with 9 bases between. Here the CDR3 reads CASSQLRGTEAFF. Written as DNA, the CDR3 is TGCGCCAGCAGCCAACTCAGGGGTACTGAAGCTTTCTTT.

J is TRBJ2-7 and V is TRBV28; 12 bases match TRBD1. Germline lookup yields CDR1 MDHEN and CDR2 SYDVKM. Losses at the gene ends were 6 bases for V and 6 bases for J; bases not matched to a gene: 9. The CDR3 sequence is 15 residues long. In DNA, the CDR3 is TGTGCCAGCAGCTCTCCGGGACAGGGGGCGCGCGAGCAGTACGTC. It specifies CASSSPGQGAREQYV.

The gene calls are TRBV6-4 and TRBJ2-2; 11 nucleotides align to TRBD2. The V gene's germline CDR1 is MRHNA and CDR2 SNTAGT. With 9 bases clipped from V and 2 bases from J, the junction kept 11 bases outside the gene matches. The length of the CDR3 is 17 residues. The CDR3 nucleotides are TGTGCCAGTCTGGGACTAGCGGAGACGACAAACACCGGGGAGCTGTTTTTT. This encodes CASLGLAETTNTGELFF.

About this clonotype itself: No DNA is shown, since the ends of the CDR3 on it are uncertain; the CDR3 is the one TCRdb lists. V gene TRBV3-1 combines with J gene TRBJ2-2. Counting both end residues, the CDR3 totals 15 amino acids. Germline V gives CDR1 LGHDT, CDR2 YNNKEL (reference sequence). The CDR3 loop reads CASTRVSDTGELFFF.

The chain couples TRBV6-6 to TRBJ2-7, with D unresolved. CDR3 length: 12 residues. In germline, CDR1 is MNHNY, CDR2 SVGAGI (reference sequence). Trimming shortened V by 5 bases and J by 13 bases, and 18 bases separated the two germline ends. As DNA, the CDR3 is TGTGCCAGCAGTGAGGCGTCTACACGCGCCTACGTC. This encodes CASSEASTRAYV.

This clonotype was detected only a few times. The chain uses TRBV7-9 and TRBJ1-4, with a possible D match to TRBD1 (5 bases). CDR1 is SEHNR, CDR2 FQNEAQ, per germline (reference sequence). V was pared by 3 bases and J by 6 bases, with 11 bases between. The CDR3 has 14 residues. The CDR3 loop reads CASSFTGGDEKLFF. In nucleotides, the CDR3 is TGTGCCAGCAGCTTCACGGGGGGGGATGAAAAACTGTTTTTT.

V is TRBV7-9 and J is TRBJ2-7; D call uncertain. Germline V gene lookup returns CDR1 SEHNR and CDR2 FQNEAQ (reference sequence). CDR3 length equals 11 residues. Trimming took 5 bases from V and 6 from J, leaving 8 bases between them. The CDR3 nucleotides are TGTGCCAGCAGCCTCGCGGCCGAGCAGTACTTC. Its translation: CASSLAAEQYF.

This clonotype was detected only a few times. The gene calls are TRBV4-2 and TRBJ1-3; D uncertain. Germline V gene lookup returns CDR1 LGHNA and CDR2 YNFKEQ. V lost 1 base and J lost 3, with 4 bases in between. This CDR3 comprises 13 residues. In DNA, the CDR3 is TGTGCCAGCAGCCAAGGCGGTGGAAACACCATATATTTT. This gives the protein CASSQGGGNTIYF.